Each of the 32 T cell receptor beta chains below was sequenced from the same sample in a study of graft-versus-host responses after intestinal transplantation. No antigens are known for them. TCRdb's table, derived via immunoSEQ multiplex PCR, lists solely in-frame clones and lacks some. This table holds approximately 88,000 clones, about 95% found once. The material was unstimulated CD4+ T cells sorted from spleen or lymph node cells, obtained before transplant. These receptors came from a human donor who was the organ donor for an intestinal transplant.

The chain is built from TRBV5-1 and TRBJ2-5, with 13 bases lining up with TRBD2. V shed 5 bases, J shed 5 bases, and the junction held 6 bases outside the gene matches. CDR3 length: 15 residues. CDR1 SGHRS and CDR2 YFSETQ come from the germline V gene. The CDR3 is CASRELAGGRETQYF. Here the CDR3 DNA reads TGCGCCAGCAGGGAACTAGCGGGGGGGCGTGAGACCCAGTACTTC.

The V and J genes are TRBV6-1 and TRBJ2-7; 13 bases agree with TRBD2. The CDR3 runs 15 residues. Germline lookup yields CDR1 MNHNS and CDR2 SASEGT. Trimming at V came to 7 bases and at J to 2 bases, leaving 5 bases not matched to a gene. CDR3 nucleotide sequence: TGTGCCAGCATCCCCGGGACTAGCGGGACCTACGAGCAGTACTTC. This encodes CASIPGTSGTYEQYF.

The chain has TRBV6-1 and TRBJ2-7; no firm D call. Trimming took 1 base from V and 3 from J, leaving 16 bases between them. Germline V gene sequence: CDR1 MNHNS, CDR2 SASEGT. This CDR3 spans 16 amino acids. The DNA of the CDR3 is TGTGCCAGCAGTGAAGGTTATAGGGTACTCCGCTACGAGCAGTACTTC. Residues: CASSEGYRVLRYEQYF.

This clone was recorded once. The chain has TRBV7-9 and TRBJ2-3, with D unclear. V was shortened by 6 bases and J by 6 bases, with 13 bases between the two germline ends. Germline assignment: CDR1 SEHNR and CDR2 FQNEAQ (reference sequence). The CDR3 runs 13 residues. For the CDR3, the DNA is TGTGCCAGCAGTCCCATGGGCTTGGATACGCAGTATTTT. It translates to CASSPMGLDTQYF.

Only one count was recorded for this clone. The chain employs TRBV14 and TRBJ1-1; the D is unclear. In germline, CDR1 is SGHDN, CDR2 FVKESK. The V and J ends lost 1 base and 1 base respectively, with 16 bases between them. This CDR3 has 17 amino acids. CDR3 residues: CASSQVPGRAPNTEAFF. In nucleotides, the CDR3 is TGTGCCAGCAGCCAAGTCCCAGGCCGGGCGCCGAACACTGAAGCTTTCTTT.

The gene calls are TRBV6-1 and TRBJ1-6, with a possible D match to TRBD1 (5 bases). There are 14 residues in the CDR3. Germline CDR1 reads MNHNS; CDR2 reads SASEGT. V lost 4 bases to trimming and J lost 7 bases, with 11 bases between them. Here the CDR3 reads CASSGDGQNSPLHF. The CDR3 nucleotides read TGTGCCAGCAGTGGGGACGGTCAAAATTCACCCCTCCACTTT.

The chain combines TRBV5-1 with TRBJ2-1; 7 positions match TRBD1. Trimming at V came to 4 bases and at J to 0 bases, leaving 7 bases not matched to a gene. CDR3 size: 16 residues. Germline CDR1 reads SGHRS; CDR2 reads YFSETQ. CDR3 bases: TGCGCCAGCAGCACAAAATCAGGGGGCTCCTACAATGAGCAGTTCTTC. Its protein product is CASSTKSGGSYNEQFF.

This clone occurred once. The chain joins TRBV6-5 to TRBJ2-7; D ambiguous. The CDR3 extends over 14 amino acids. Trimming took 4 bases from V and 0 from J, leaving 10 bases between them. Germline CDR1 reads MNHEY; CDR2 reads SVGAGI. The DNA of the CDR3 is TGTGCCAGCAGTTTCGTCTGGGACTCCTACGAGCAGTACTTC. This translates into CASSFVWDSYEQYF.

This chain links TRBV5-4 with TRBJ1-2, with TRBD1 matching 10 bases. There are 14 residues in the CDR3. Germline V CDR1 and CDR2: SGHNT, YYREEE (reference sequence). Germline trimming cut 4 bases from V and 2 bases from J; bases unmatched to any gene: 2. The CDR3 bases are TGTGCCAGCAGCGGGGACAGGGGAAACTATGGCTACACCTTC. Translating it yields CASSGDRGNYGYTF.

The rearrangement joins TRBV30 to TRBJ2-1; D tentatively fits TRBD1 or TRBD2 (7 bases each). Germline V gives CDR1 GTSNPN, CDR2 SVGIG (reference sequence). CDR3 length: 15 amino acids. V shed 5 bases and J shed 2 bases, with 16 bases lying between them. The CDR3 region is CAWSTQGGPYNEQFF. The CDR3 region has the DNA TGTGCCTGGTCCACGCAGGGGGGGCCCTACAATGAGCAGTTCTTC.

V and J are TRBV27 and TRBJ2-7; D tentatively fits TRBD1 or TRBD2 (5 bases each). Germline V gene data show CDR1 as MNHEY and CDR2 as SMNVEV (reference sequence). V lost 4 bases, J lost 6 bases, and 16 bases lay in between. This CDR3 has 14 amino acids. This chain's CDR3 is CASSSPGRFSEQYF. As DNA, the CDR3 is TGTGCCAGCAGTTCCCCGGGACGGTTTTCCGAGCAGTACTTC.

This rearrangement joins TRBV2 to TRBJ1-2; D is undetermined. The CDR3 length is 14 residues. The ends were cut back, 1 base at V and 2 bases at J, with 8 bases in the middle. The V gene's germline CDR1 is SNHLY and CDR2 FYNNEI. CDR3 in amino acids: CASSEEMGNYGYTF. CDR3 nucleotides: TGTGCCAGCAGTGAAGAGATGGGGAACTATGGCTACACCTTC.

V gene TRBV5-1 combines with J gene TRBJ2-1; weak D call: TRBD2 (6 bases). The CDR3 runs to 14 residues. V was shortened by 2 bases and J by 4 bases, with 10 bases between the two germline ends. The germline V gene has CDR1 SGHRS and CDR2 YFSETQ. CDR3 in amino acids: CASSFIREYNEQFF. The CDR3 nucleotides read TGCGCCAGCAGCTTCATACGGGAGTACAATGAGCAGTTCTTC. The full variable domain, in which reference TRBV5-1 and TRBJ2-1 provide the parts outside the CDR3, is KAGVTQTPRYLIKTRGQQVTLSCSPISGHRSVSWYQQTPGQGLQFLFEYFSETQRNKGNFPGRFSGRQFSNSRSEMNVSTLELGDSALYLCASSFIREYNEQFFGPGTRLTVL.

The chain's CDR3 is CASSSRKQMNTEAFF. The CDR3 DNA follows: TGTGCCAGCAGCTCACGGAAACAGATGAACACTGAAGCTTTCTTT. The V and J genes are TRBV7-8 and TRBJ1-1, with D uncertain. V lost 4 bases and J lost 0, with 12 bases in between. In germline, CDR1 is SGHVS, CDR2 FQNEAQ. CDR3 size: 15 residues. Full variable domain (missing parts from reference TRBV7-8 and TRBJ1-1): GAGVSQSPRYKVAKRGQDVALRCDPISGHVSLFWYQQALGQGPEFLTYFQNEAQLDKSGLPSDRFFAERPEGSVSTLKIQRTQQEDSAVYLCASSSRKQMNTEAFFGQGTRLTVV.

This clone was seen just once. The chain is built from TRBV6-5 and TRBJ1-1; D gene unclear. The V end was cut by 0 bases, the J end by 5 bases, with 10 bases between. The CDR3 is 14 amino acids. Per the germline V gene, CDR1 is MNHEY and CDR2 is SVGAGI. CDR3 DNA sequence: TGTGCCAGCAGTTACTCGGCCAGCAGGACTGAAGCTTTCTTT. Amino acid sequence: CASSYSASRTEAFF.

The genes are TRBV28 and TRBJ2-1; D remains ambiguous. This CDR3 is built from 15 residues. Germline V gene sequence: CDR1 MDHEN, CDR2 SYDVKM. V was cut by 5 bases and J by 9 bases, with 20 bases left in between. In nucleotides, the CDR3 is TGTGCCAGCAGTCTGATCGGGTCCCGATCCCTTGAGCAGTTCTTC. Amino acids: CASSLIGSRSLEQFF. The entire variable domain, with the rest obtained from reference TRBV28 and TRBJ2-1, is as follows: DVKVTQSSRYLVKRTGEKVFLECVQDMDHENMFWYRQDPGLGLRLIYFSYDVKMKEKGDIPEGYSVSREKKERFSLILESASTNQTSMYLCASSLIGSRSLEQFFGPGTRLTVL.

The chain carries TRBV2 and TRBJ2-5, with D tentatively TRBD2 (7 bases). The CDR3 is made up of 15 amino acids. The germline V gene has CDR1 SNHLY and CDR2 FYNNEI. Trimming cost V 8 bases and J 5 bases, with 21 bases left between them. Here the CDR3 reads CASGLGGGRSETQYF. CDR3 in DNA: TGTGCCAGCGGTCTTGGCGGGGGCAGGAGTGAGACCCAGTACTTC.

V gene TRBV7-2 combines with J gene TRBJ1-1; 8 bases align to TRBD1. The CDR3 loop spans 13 amino acids. Germline assignment: CDR1 SGHTA and CDR2 FQGNSA. The ends lost 5 bases at V and 11 bases at J; junction bases unmatched: 10. The CDR3: CASSQTGDRFAFF. Here the CDR3 DNA reads TGTGCCAGCAGCCAGACAGGGGATCGGTTCGCTTTCTTT.

This chain links TRBV28 with TRBJ2-1; no clear D gene. The germline V gene encodes CDR1 MDHEN and CDR2 SYDVKM. The V and J ends lost 5 bases and 9 bases respectively, with 14 bases between them. The CDR3 totals 13 residues. The CDR3 nucleotides are TGTGCCAGCAGTCCACAACTCTCAGCTGAGCAGTTCTTC. It codes for CASSPQLSAEQFF.

This chain uses TRBV13 with TRBJ1-1; D remains ambiguous. Germline V gene lookup returns CDR1 PRHDT and CDR2 FYEKMQ (reference sequence). Trimming removed 5 bases from V and 2 bases from J, with 12 bases in between. CDR3 length: 14 residues. The CDR3 sequence is CASSHRTENTEAFF. CDR3 nucleotides: TGTGCCAGCAGCCACCGGACGGAAAACACTGAAGCTTTCTTT.

The chain joins TRBV7-2 to TRBJ2-1; D is possibly TRBD1 or TRBD2 (6 bases each). This CDR3 is built from 14 residues. V lost 5 bases to trimming and J lost 6 bases, with 14 bases between them. Germline CDR1 reads SGHTA; CDR2 reads FQGNSA. CDR3: CASSPPGGPNEQFF. The CDR3 nucleotides are TGTGCCAGCAGCCCGCCTGGGGGGCCCAATGAGCAGTTCTTC.

The V call is TRBV4-2, the J call TRBJ2-7; D is perhaps TRBD1 (5 bases). Germline V lookup: CDR1 LGHNA, CDR2 YNFKEQ. CDR3 length: 14 amino acids. V was pared by 0 bases and J by 5 bases, with 11 bases between. The CDR3 coding sequence is TGTGCCAGCAGCCAAGAGAGGCAGGGTCACGAGCAGTACTTC. Its translation is CASSQERQGHEQYF.

J is TRBJ1-1 and V is TRBV5-4; 8 bases agree with TRBD1. CDR3 length: 13 residues. Looked up from germline, CDR1 is SGHNT and CDR2 is YYREEE (reference sequence). V lost 7 bases, J lost 6 bases, and 8 bases stayed unmatched. CDR3 coding DNA: TGTGCCAGCCAGGACAGGGTTTACGCTGAAGCTTTCTTT. Translating gives CASQDRVYAEAFF.

This clone came up once. The chain joins TRBV2 to TRBJ2-3; possibly TRBD1 for D (6 bases). The length of the CDR3 is 16 residues. The germline V gene has CDR1 SNHLY and CDR2 FYNNEI. The V and J ends lost 1 base and 4 bases respectively, with 15 bases between them. CDR3: CASSEEWVQGSDTQYF. The CDR3 DNA reads TGTGCCAGCAGTGAAGAATGGGTTCAGGGGTCAGATACGCAGTATTTT.

The chain links TRBV7-6 to TRBJ2-3; D gene unclear. With 5 bases removed from V and 5 bases from J, the gap between germline ends came to 8 bases. Germline V CDR1 and CDR2: SGHVS, FNYEAQ. This CDR3 has 12 amino acids. The CDR3 DNA reads as TGTGCCAGCAGCGCGACCAGAGATACGCAGTATTTT. This encodes CASSATRDTQYF.

This chain uses TRBV19 with TRBJ1-5; no reliable D call. The CDR3 is 15 residues long. Germline-derived CDR1 and CDR2 are LNHDA and SQIVND (reference sequence). The V end was cut by 5 bases, the J end by 6 bases, with 17 bases between. CDR3 bases: TGTGCCAGTAGTGAACGACGGGGAATGGGTCAGCCCCAGCATTTT. Translated, it gives CASSERRGMGQPQHF.

The CDR3 DNA reads TGTGCCAGCAGCTTATCCGGGGGAGTTGGCTACACCTTC. Its protein is CASSLSGGVGYTF. This rearrangement joins TRBV7-3 to TRBJ1-2; possibly TRBD1 for D (5 bases). The CDR3 has 13 residues. CDR1 and CDR2 (germline): SGHTA, FQGTGA. The germline V and J ends were trimmed by 2 bases and 7 bases, with 11 bases remaining between them.

This chain joins TRBV6-6 and TRBJ1-2; the D gene is possibly TRBD1 (5 bases). The CDR3 is 15 residues long. CDR1 and CDR2 from the germline V gene are MNHNY and SVGAGI (reference sequence). With 8 bases removed from V and 4 bases from J, the gap between germline ends came to 20 bases. CDR3 protein: CASVSRGDGAYGYTF. CDR3 sequence (DNA): TGTGCCAGCGTATCCCGGGGCGATGGGGCCTATGGCTACACCTTC.

The chain couples TRBV11-3 to TRBJ2-7, with D tentatively TRBD1 (5 bases). Germline lookup yields CDR1 SGHNT and CDR2 YENEEA. The CDR3 spans 12 residues. V was shortened by 1 base and J by 4 bases, with 5 bases between the two germline ends. DNA of the CDR3: TGTGCCAGCAGCTTAGCAGGGTACGAGCAGTACTTC. Protein: CASSLAGYEQYF.

The chain links TRBV28 to TRBJ2-3, with D tentatively TRBD2 (6 bases). In germline, CDR1 is MDHEN, CDR2 SYDVKM. The CDR3 sequence is 13 residues long. Trimming cost V 9 bases and J 2 bases, with 12 bases left between them. The CDR3 coding sequence is TGTGCCAGTGGGGACTTTTTCACAGATACGCAGTATTTT. Translation gives CASGDFFTDTQYF.

The V and J genes are TRBV18 and TRBJ2-6; possible D gene TRBD2, 5 bases. Trimming removed 0 bases at V and 0 bases at J, with 9 bases between. The CDR3 sequence is 17 residues long. Germline CDR1 is KGHSH and CDR2 is LQKENI. As DNA, the CDR3 is TGTGCCAGCTCACCACCGGACGGGGTCTCTGGGGCCAACGTCCTGACTTTC. This gives the protein CASSPPDGVSGANVLTF.

V is TRBV5-4 and J is TRBJ2-5; TRBD2 aligns across 8 bases. The CDR3 is made up of 15 amino acids. The V gene's germline CDR1 is SGHNT and CDR2 YYREEE (reference sequence). V dropped 4 bases and J dropped 4; count of bases not matched to a gene: 9. The CDR3 DNA is TGTGCCAGCAGCCCCCCACGGGGGGGGGCAGAGACCCAGTACTTC. Protein sequence: CASSPPRGGAETQYF.